These T cell receptor beta chains were read from a single sample in a study of prognosis after radiotherapy for stage I lung cancer. One entry per CDR3 protein results from TCRdb running MiXCR on the multiplex PCR reads. Among about 30,000 distinct CDR3 sequences listed, less than 40% were seen once. The specimen was PBMCs, collected before or after stereotactic body radiation therapy (not recorded which). The source of these receptors is a donor aged 50 or older with non-small cell lung cancer. Each CDR3 is given with its conserved first and last residue. A D gene is named only where the DNA matches it firmly. Where a row states a size, it is once, few, many or the class of an expanded clone; other rows omit it.

V gene	J gene	clone size	D gene	CDR3 protein	CDR3 DNA
TRBV20-1	TRBJ2-7	few	.	CSARDMEGGDYEQYF	TGCAGTGCTAGAGATATGGAAGGCGGAGACTACGAGCAGTACTTC
TRBV7-6	TRBJ2-5	many	TRBD1	CASSFRTGGYIQETQYF	TGTGCCAGCAGCTTTAGGACAGGGGGCTACATCCAAGAGACCCAGTACTTC
TRBV2	TRBJ2-3	many	TRBD1	CASSVRAGGGDTQYF	TGTGCCAGCAGTGTCCGGGCAGGGGGTGGTGATACGCAGTATTTT
TRBV18	TRBJ2-1	many	.	CASSPAGYNEQFF	TGTGCCAGCTCGCCGGCGGGATACAATGAGCAGTTCTTC
TRBV11-3	TRBJ2-1	many	.	CASSLGANEQFF	TGTGCCAGCAGCTTAGGAGCGAATGAGCAGTTCTTC
TRBV9	TRBJ2-1	medium-sized	.	CASSPSRKVGSYNEQFF	TGTGCCAGCAGCCCCAGTAGGAAGGTAGGGTCCTACAATGAGCAGTTCTTC
TRBV11-2	TRBJ2-1	many	.	CASSLRSQGGYNEQFF	TGTGCCAGCAGCCTTAGGTCGCAGGGTGGGTACAATGAGCAGTTCTTC
TRBV5-5	TRBJ2-5	few	TRBD2	CASSWRLAGGEGETQYF	TGTGCCAGCAGCTGGCGACTAGCGGGGGGTGAGGGCGAGACCCAGTACTTC
TRBV30	TRBJ1-4	many	TRBD1	CAWSVTGEDGEKLFF	TGTGCCTGGAGTGTGACAGGGGAGGATGGTGAAAAACTGTTTTTT
TRBV5-1	TRBJ2-5	many	.	CASRLYGQETQYF	TGCGCCAGCAGGCTGTACGGGCAAGAGACCCAGTACTTC
TRBV20-1	TRBJ2-5	many	.	CSGDGWGHSQETQYF	TGCAGTGGCGACGGATGGGGGCACAGTCAAGAGACCCAGTACTTC
TRBV12-3/TRBV12-4	TRBJ2-5	many	.	CASSLVVNGEETQYF	TGTGCCAGCAGTTTAGTGGTTAACGGAGAAGAGACCCAGTACTTC
TRBV9	TRBJ2-1	many	TRBD2	CASSVPTSGIDEQFF	TGTGCCAGCAGCGTACCGACTAGCGGGATCGATGAGCAGTTCTTC
TRBV24-1	TRBJ2-1	.	TRBD1	CATSDPGTGVPNEQFF	TGTGCCACCAGTGATCCGGGGACAGGGGTCCCCAATGAGCAGTTCTTC
TRBV3-1	TRBJ1-6	many	TRBD1	CASSLGQGGNSPLHF	TGTGCCAGCAGCCTAGGACAGGGGGGGAATTCACCCCTCCACTTT
TRBV6-2/TRBV6-3	TRBJ1-5	.	.	CASTPDGTGCPSQPQHF	TGTGCCAGCACCCCAGACGGTACAGGGTGCCCCAGTCAGCCCCAGCATTTT
TRBV28	TRBJ2-3	many	TRBD2	CASSGDYHNTDTQYF	TGTGCCAGCAGTGGGGACTACCACAACACAGATACGCAGTATTTT
TRBV28	TRBJ1-6	.	.	CASSWTWMSNSPLHF	TGTGCCAGCAGTTGGACATGGATGTCTAATTCACCCCTCCACTTT
TRBV6-1	TRBJ1-6	many	.	CASSDLRVSPLHF	TGTGCCAGCAGTGATCTCAGGGTTTCACCCCTCCACTTT
TRBV7-9	TRBJ2-3	.	TRBD2	CASSPRLAVGADTQYF	TGTGCCAGCAGCCCCAGACTAGCGGTAGGCGCAGATACGCAGTATTTT
TRBV15	TRBJ2-2	many	.	CATSSPGRELFF	TGTGCCACCAGCAGCCCCGGAAGGGAGCTGTTTTTT
TRBV7-2	TRBJ2-1	many	TRBD2	CASSSTIYWTSGRENEQFF	TGTGCCAGCAGCTCTACTATCTATTGGACTAGCGGGAGGGAAAATGAGCAGTTCTTC
TRBV6-1	TRBJ2-7	many	TRBD1	CASSGAGQANEQYF	TGTGCCAGCAGTGGAGCCGGACAGGCCAACGAGCAGTACTTC
TRBV12-3/TRBV12-4	TRBJ2-3	many	.	CASRPLTRSTDTQYF	TGTGCCAGCAGACCTTTGACGAGAAGCACAGATACGCAGTATTTT
TRBV2	TRBJ1-2	.	.	CASSQDSNYGYTF	TGTGCCAGCAGTCAGGACAGTAACTATGGCTACACCTTC
TRBV5-1	TRBJ2-4	many	TRBD2	CASTKSPSGGAENIQYF	TGCGCCAGCACCAAAAGTCCTAGCGGGGGGGCCGAAAACATTCAGTACTTC
TRBV6-1	TRBJ1-1	many	.	CAAALRNTEAFF	TGTGCCGCCGCGTTGAGGAACACTGAAGCTTTCTTT
TRBV10-3	TRBJ2-5	many	TRBD2	CAISEFSGTRDPRGETQYF	TGTGCCATCAGTGAGTTTTCGGGGACTAGGGATCCGAGAGGGGAGACCCAGTACTTC
TRBV27	TRBJ2-5	.	.	CASSPLYGLQETQYF	TGTGCCAGCAGTCCACTCTACGGGCTGCAAGAGACCCAGTACTTC
TRBV7-9	TRBJ2-1	many	.	CASSRGAGNNEQFF	TGTGCCAGCAGCAGGGGGGCAGGGAACAATGAGCAGTTCTTC
TRBV28	TRBJ2-7	medium-sized	TRBD2	CASSLIRTSGSPYEQYF	TGTGCCAGCAGCCTAATCCGGACTAGCGGGAGCCCCTACGAGCAGTACTTC
TRBV7-7	TRBJ2-5	many	.	CASSLALGQETQYF	TGTGCTAGCAGCTTAGCGTTAGGGCAAGAGACCCAGTACTTC
TRBV27	TRBJ1-6	many	.	CASSFATPNSPLHF	TGTGCCAGCAGTTTTGCCACACCCAATTCACCCCTCCACTTT
TRBV28	TRBJ1-5	many	TRBD1	CASSLTGANQPQHF	TGTGCCAGCAGTCTTACAGGGGCCAATCAGCCCCAGCATTTT
TRBV9	TRBJ2-1	many	TRBD2	CASSSRLAPIYEQFF	TGTGCCAGCAGCTCAAGACTAGCCCCCATATACGAGCAGTTCTTC
TRBV4-1	TRBJ2-7	many	.	CASSFSASSYEQYF	TGCGCCAGCAGTTTTTCGGCCAGTTCCTACGAGCAGTACTTC
TRBV30	TRBJ2-3	many	TRBD1	CAWSYAGTGRDTQYF	TGTGCCTGGAGTTATGCCGGGACAGGGAGAGATACGCAGTATTTT
TRBV20-1	TRBJ2-1	few	TRBD2	CSARERTSSNEQFF	TGCAGTGCTAGAGAAAGGACTAGCTCCAATGAGCAGTTCTTC
TRBV5-6	TRBJ2-3	many	.	CASSLAMQTSTDTQYF	TGTGCCAGCAGCTTGGCGATGCAAACTAGCACAGATACGCAGTATTTT
TRBV2	TRBJ2-1	many	.	CASTGRYNEQFF	TGTGCCAGCACGGGTCGCTACAATGAGCAGTTCTTC
TRBV6-4	TRBJ2-2	.	.	CASSDSSGDSTGELFF	TGTGCCAGCAGTGACTCATCAGGGGATTCCACCGGGGAGCTGTTTTTT
TRBV6-5	TRBJ1-6	medium-sized	.	CASSYSDSLGDSPLHF	TGTGCCAGCAGTTACTCGGACAGCCTCGGGGATTCACCCCTCCACTTT
TRBV11-2	TRBJ1-2	once	.	CASSSGRGVGSVNTF	TGTGCCAGCAGCTCCGGAAGGGGGGTCGGTTCCGTCAACACCTTC
TRBV6-2/TRBV6-3	TRBJ1-5	.	.	CASRDSQGRHQHF	TGTGCCAGCAGGGACAGTCAGGGCCGGCACCAGCATTTT
TRBV20-1	TRBJ2-5	many	TRBD2	CSARARGEETQYF	TGCAGTGCTAGAGCTCGGGGGGAAGAGACCCAGTACTTC
TRBV6-2/TRBV6-3	TRBJ2-5	.	.	CGSRQGPTQYF	TGTGGCAGCCGGCAGGGACCGACCCAGTACTTC
TRBV19	TRBJ2-3	.	TRBD2	CASSFGLAVEDTQYF	TGTGCCAGTAGTTTCGGACTAGCTGTTGAGGATACGCAGTATTTT
TRBV5-1	TRBJ2-1	many	TRBD2	CASSLPLAGDNEQFF	TGCGCCAGCAGTCTGCCACTAGCGGGGGACAATGAGCAGTTCTTC
TRBV6-5	TRBJ2-7	many	TRBD1	CASSYPGTGAGEQYF	TGTGCCAGCAGTTACCCAGGGACAGGGGCTGGGGAGCAGTACTTC
TRBV6-1	TRBJ1-5	many	TRBD1	CASSPGTENQPQHF	TGTGCCAGCAGTCCCGGGACAGAGAATCAGCCCCAGCATTTT
TRBV7-9	TRBJ1-4	many	TRBD1	CAGSLTGGGEKLFF	TGTGCCGGCTCCTTGACAGGGGGCGGCGAAAAACTGTTTTTT
TRBV27	TRBJ2-7	.	.	CASSLPGGGQHF	TGTGCCAGCAGCCTCCCGGGGGGGGGACAGCACTTC
TRBV13	TRBJ2-5	many	TRBD2	CASSSRRVSGSRETQYF	TGTGCCAGCAGCTCCCGGCGGGTTAGCGGGAGCCGAGAGACCCAGTACTTC
TRBV6-2/TRBV6-3	TRBJ1-2	.	.	CAGTLTRDGINAYTF	TGTGCCGGCACCCTGACCAGGGACGGCATCAATGCCTACACCTTC